A single sample is the source of the 14 T cell receptor beta chains below, sequenced in a study of T cell responses to AZD1222 COVID-19 vaccine. TCRdb's table, derived via immunoSEQ multiplex PCR, lists solely in-frame clones and lacks some. Here the sample spans 140,000 to 150,000 clones, about 92% being singletons. Here the sequenced sample was peripheral blood, taken on day 0 of AZD1222 vaccination. These receptors originate from an adult in good health.

The chain carries TRBV28 and TRBJ1-1, with D perhaps matching TRBD1 (6 bases). CDR1 and CDR2 (germline): MDHEN, SYDVKM. The germline V and J ends were trimmed by 1 base and 8 bases, with 17 bases remaining between them. CDR3 length: 15 amino acids. The CDR3 protein is CASSLFFTGGREAFF. The CDR3 DNA is TGTGCCAGCAGTTTATTTTTTACGGGGGGCAGGGAAGCTTTCTTT.

This clone is a singleton in its sample. The V call is TRBV7-9, the J call TRBJ1-3; D call uncertain. This CDR3 has 15 amino acids. V was clipped by 3 bases and J by 0 bases, with 9 bases between them. From germline, CDR1 is SEHNR and CDR2 FQNEAQ (reference sequence). CDR3 sequence (DNA): TGTGCCAGCAGCTTGACCAGACGCTCTGGAAACACCATATATTTT. Translation: CASSLTRRSGNTIYF.

J is TRBJ2-1 and V is TRBV4-2, with D perhaps TRBD1 (5 bases). The CDR3 totals 16 residues. The V gene lost 0 bases and the J gene lost 7 bases, with 16 bases spanning the gap. Germline V lookup: CDR1 LGHNA, CDR2 YNFKEQ. CDR3 sequence (DNA): TGTGCCAGCAGCCAAGATCCGGTGGGGCGTTTAAATGAGCAGTTCTTC. This gives the protein CASSQDPVGRLNEQFF.

The CDR3 region has the DNA TGTGCCAGCAGCTTAGCTAAGGGGGCGCGTACTGAAGCTTTCTTT. This sequence encodes CASSLAKGARTEAFF. V usage is TRBV11-2 and J usage is TRBJ1-1; 7 positions match TRBD1. CDR1 is SGHAT and CDR2 is FQNNGV in the germline V gene. Trimming at V came to 1 base and at J to 5 bases, leaving 7 bases not matched to a gene. The CDR3 is 15 residues long.

The gene calls are TRBV27 and TRBJ2-7; the D is unclear. The CDR3 spans 14 residues. The germline V gene encodes CDR1 MNHEY and CDR2 SMNVEV (reference sequence). Trimming shortened V by 0 bases and J by 3 bases, and 9 bases separated the two germline ends. This CDR3 reads CASSLSTQDYEQYF. CDR3 DNA: TGTGCCAGCAGTTTATCGACCCAGGACTACGAGCAGTACTTC.

V gene TRBV7-8 combines with J gene TRBJ1-3; D is ambiguous. V lost 1 base to trimming and J lost 0 bases, with 13 bases between them. Looked up from germline, CDR1 is SGHVS and CDR2 is FQNEAQ. The CDR3 loop spans 17 amino acids. CDR3 in amino acids: CASSLVTGIHSGNTIYF. The CDR3 DNA sequence: TGTGCCAGCAGCTTAGTGACGGGCATTCACTCTGGAAACACCATATATTTT.

The rearrangement joins TRBV7-9 to TRBJ1-3; 7 bases agree with TRBD1. The ends lost 5 bases at V and 4 bases at J; junction bases unmatched: 8. CDR1 and CDR2 from the germline V gene are SEHNR and FQNEAQ (reference sequence). There are 15 residues in the CDR3. For the CDR3, the DNA is TGTGCCAGCAGCCCCAGGGGGAATCCCGGAAACACCATATATTTT. Protein sequence: CASSPRGNPGNTIYF.

The chain couples TRBV12-3 or TRBV12-4 to TRBJ1-5; D uncertain. The V and J ends lost 8 bases and 6 bases respectively, with 14 bases between them. CDR3 length equals 13 residues. CDR3 loop: CASAGGISQPQHF. The CDR3 nucleotides are TGTGCCAGCGCAGGAGGTATTAGTCAGCCCCAGCATTTT.

This clone was seen only once. This chain connects TRBV5-4 to TRBJ1-5; D remains ambiguous. Germline V gene data show CDR1 as SGHNT and CDR2 as YYREEE (reference sequence). V dropped 0 bases and J dropped 3 bases, with 13 bases sitting between them. The CDR3 is 16 residues long. CDR3 in amino acids: CASSLDWTNLNQPQHF. Written as DNA, the CDR3 is TGTGCCAGCAGCTTGGATTGGACTAACCTCAATCAGCCCCAGCATTTT.

The genes are TRBV30 and TRBJ1-4; perhaps TRBD1 as D (5 bases). This CDR3 is built from 14 residues. V was trimmed by 0 bases and J by 8 bases, leaving 13 bases between them. Germline loops: CDR1 GTSNPN, CDR2 SVGIG (reference sequence). As DNA, the CDR3 is TGTGCCTGGAGTGTACACGGGGCACGGGAAAAACTGTTTTTT. Translated, it gives CAWSVHGAREKLFF.

V gene TRBV5-4 combines with J gene TRBJ2-1, with D perhaps TRBD2 (6 bases). The CDR3 runs 17 residues. Germline V CDR1 and CDR2: SGHNT, YYREEE (reference sequence). With 4 bases removed from V and 7 bases from J, the gap between germline ends came to 24 bases. The CDR3 loop is CASSAPSWDSLGNEQFF. In DNA, the CDR3 is TGTGCCAGCAGCGCTCCCTCCTGGGACTCCCTCGGGAATGAGCAGTTCTTC.

The chain joins TRBV6-1 to TRBJ2-2; weak D call: TRBD2 (7 bases). The germline V and J ends were trimmed by 1 base and 6 bases, with 15 bases remaining between them. The CDR3 extends over 16 amino acids. Germline V lookup: CDR1 MNHNS, CDR2 SASEGT. CDR3 sequence: CASSEVPGAGAGELFF. CDR3 coding DNA: TGTGCCAGCAGTGAAGTTCCGGGGGCGGGGGCCGGGGAGCTGTTTTTT.

The gene calls are TRBV6-4 and TRBJ2-7; TRBD2 is a possible D gene (6 bases). Trimming pared 5 bases from V and 3 bases from J, leaving 17 bases between. The CDR3 totals 15 residues. The germline gives CDR1 MRHNA, CDR2 SNTAGT. CDR3 residues: CASSLEASASYEQYF. Here the CDR3 DNA reads TGTGCCAGCAGTTTAGAGGCTAGCGCCAGCTACGAGCAGTACTTC.

The chain combines TRBV11-2 with TRBJ1-1, with 8 bases that match TRBD1. The CDR3 is 15 residues long. The ends lost 5 bases at V and 3 bases at J; junction bases unmatched: 8. The germline CDR1 and CDR2 sequences are SGHAT and FQNNGV. The CDR3 sequence: CASSPRTGRYTEAFF. The CDR3 DNA reads as TGTGCCAGCAGCCCGAGGACAGGGCGATACACTGAAGCTTTCTTT.